This T cell receptor beta chain was captured by sequencing in a study of T cell changes during pregnancy in multiple sclerosis. Germline assignment: CDR1 MNHEY and CDR2 SVGAGI. This CDR3 has 15 residues. V dropped 6 bases and J dropped 3 bases, with 12 bases sitting between them. This clone was observed once. The method was immunoSEQ multiplex PCR; TCRdb's version includes in-frame clones alone and lacks a portion of them. The sample holds 60,000 or so clones, over 90% seen once. This sample comprised peripheral blood, obtained in the first trimester of pregnancy. The clonotype was recovered from a female donor with multiple sclerosis, enrolled in a pregnancy study. This sequence joins TRBV6-5 and TRBJ1-6; D is uncertain. The CDR3 loop is CASRRWQDYNSPLHF. The CDR3 bases are TGTGCCAGCAGGCGATGGCAGGACTATAATTCACCCCTCCACTTT.